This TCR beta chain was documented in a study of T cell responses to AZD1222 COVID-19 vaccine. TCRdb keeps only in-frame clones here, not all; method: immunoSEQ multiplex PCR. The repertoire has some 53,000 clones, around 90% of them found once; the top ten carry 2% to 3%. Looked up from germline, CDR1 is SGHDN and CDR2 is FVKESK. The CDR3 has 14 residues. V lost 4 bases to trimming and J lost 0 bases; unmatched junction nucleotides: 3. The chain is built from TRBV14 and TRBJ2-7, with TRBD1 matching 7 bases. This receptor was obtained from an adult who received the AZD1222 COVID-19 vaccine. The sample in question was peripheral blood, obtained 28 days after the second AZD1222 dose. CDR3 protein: CASSRQGPSYEQYF. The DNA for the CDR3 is TGTGCCAGCAGCCGACAGGGCCCCTCCTACGAGCAGTACTTC.